The clone carrying this TCR beta chain was seen many times. This specimen comes from a study of neurological immune-mediated disorders. TCRdb itself ran the 5' RACE reads through MiXCR, one entry per CDR3 protein. Among 46,000 or so distinct CDR3 sequences listed, about a tenth were seen once. CDR3 length: 17 amino acids. Germline trimming cut 6 bases from V and 8 bases from J; bases unmatched to any gene: 15. Per the germline V gene, CDR1 is MNHNS and CDR2 is SASEGT. The chain is built from TRBV6-1 and TRBJ2-3, with TRBD1 identical over 12 bases. The sequenced sample was PBMCs. The source of this sequence is a woman between 40 and 55 years old with HTLV-1-associated myelopathy (HAM/TSP). CDR3 amino acids: CASRETGTGGAPTTQYF. DNA of the CDR3: TGTGCCAGCAGAGAGACCGGGACAGGGGGCGCGCCGACTACGCAGTATTTT.